This T cell receptor (beta chain) was sequenced in a study of blood T cell repertoires in COVID-19. Study in general: T cells, B-cell-depleted T cells, or PBMCs provided the cDNA or gDNA that served as material.

This clone appeared a single time. Cohorts were assigned according to the clinical history that participants reported. A PCR-confirmed or clinician-diagnosed COVID-19 case had contacted exposed participants within 2 weeks of entry. This CDR3 has 12 residues. Germline loops: CDR1 MNHEY, CDR2 SVGAGI. V lost 3 bases to trimming and J lost 13 bases, with 15 bases between them. Methods used by the authors: Amplifying reference gene primers gave estimates of nucleated cell counts. TCRdb's copy holds only in-frame clones and misses some; the assay was immunoSEQ multiplex PCR. V, J and clone size reflect that table, while D and trimming were determined from the DNA. The sample shows about 320,000 clones, approximately 91% of them seen only once.

The source is a woman aged 25 to 39 who had been exposed to COVID-19. Sequencing input: PBMCs or T cells enriched from blood (not recorded which). This chain uses TRBV6-5 with TRBJ1-1; D unresolved. The CDR3 region has the DNA TGTGCCAGCAGTTATGGAACGGGAAATGTTTTCTTT. Translating it yields CASSYGTGNVFF.